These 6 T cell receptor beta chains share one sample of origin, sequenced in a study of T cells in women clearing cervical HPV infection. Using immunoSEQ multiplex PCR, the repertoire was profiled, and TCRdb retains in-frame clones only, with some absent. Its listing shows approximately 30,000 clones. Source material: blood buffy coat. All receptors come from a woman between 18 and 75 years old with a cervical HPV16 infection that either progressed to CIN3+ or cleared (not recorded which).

The sequenced part of the CDR3 DNA is TGTGCCAGCAGTGAAGGCGGGGGACGTGGTGAAAAA. It encodes CASSEGGGRGEK. The whole CDR3 region reads CASSEGGGRGEKLFF. V gene TRBV2 combines with J gene TRBJ1-4; D is possibly TRBD1 (5 bases). The CDR3 goes on 3 residues after the read ends, and that part is filled in from the germline J gene. V was cut by 1 base and J by 7 bases, with 13 bases left in between. This CDR3 is built from 15 residues. CDR1 SNHLY and CDR2 FYNNEI come from the germline V gene.

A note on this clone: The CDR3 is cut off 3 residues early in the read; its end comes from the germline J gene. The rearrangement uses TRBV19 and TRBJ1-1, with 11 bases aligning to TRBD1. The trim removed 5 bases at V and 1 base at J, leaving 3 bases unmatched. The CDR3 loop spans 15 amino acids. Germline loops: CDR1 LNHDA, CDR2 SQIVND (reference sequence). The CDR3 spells CASSFGQGANTEAFF. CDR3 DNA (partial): TGTGCCAGTAGTTTTGGACAGGGGGCGAACACTGAA.

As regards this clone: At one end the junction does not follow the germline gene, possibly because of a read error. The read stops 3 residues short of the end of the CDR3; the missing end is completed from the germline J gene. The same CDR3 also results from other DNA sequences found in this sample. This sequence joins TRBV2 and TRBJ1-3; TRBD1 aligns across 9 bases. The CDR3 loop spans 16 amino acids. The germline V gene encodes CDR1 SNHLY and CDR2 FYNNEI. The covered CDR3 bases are TGTGCCAGCACTCTGGACAGGGGTGCAGCGGGAAACACA. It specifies CASTLDRGAAGNT. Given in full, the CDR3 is CASTLDRGAAGNTIYF.

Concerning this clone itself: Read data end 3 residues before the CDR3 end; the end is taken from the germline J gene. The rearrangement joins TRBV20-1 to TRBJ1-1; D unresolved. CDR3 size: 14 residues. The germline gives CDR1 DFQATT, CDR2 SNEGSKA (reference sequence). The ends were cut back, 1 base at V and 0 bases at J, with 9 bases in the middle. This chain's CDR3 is CSARVGHLNTEAFF. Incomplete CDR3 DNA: TGCAGTGCTAGAGTGGGCCATTTGAACACTGAA.

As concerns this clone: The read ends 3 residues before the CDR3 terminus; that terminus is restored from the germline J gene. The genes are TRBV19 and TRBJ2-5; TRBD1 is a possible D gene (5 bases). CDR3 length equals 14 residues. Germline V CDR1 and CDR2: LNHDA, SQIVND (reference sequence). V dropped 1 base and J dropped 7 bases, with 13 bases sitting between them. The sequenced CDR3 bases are TGTGCCAGTAGTATAGGCCGACAGATAGGGACC. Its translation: CASSIGRQIGT. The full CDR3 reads CASSIGRQIGTQYF. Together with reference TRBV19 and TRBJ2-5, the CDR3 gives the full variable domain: DGGITQSPKYLFRKEGQNVTLSCEQNLNHDAMYWYRQDPGQGLRLIYYSQIVNDFQKGDIAEGYSVSREKKESFPLTVTSAQKNPTAFYLCASSIGRQIGTQYFGPGTRLLVL.

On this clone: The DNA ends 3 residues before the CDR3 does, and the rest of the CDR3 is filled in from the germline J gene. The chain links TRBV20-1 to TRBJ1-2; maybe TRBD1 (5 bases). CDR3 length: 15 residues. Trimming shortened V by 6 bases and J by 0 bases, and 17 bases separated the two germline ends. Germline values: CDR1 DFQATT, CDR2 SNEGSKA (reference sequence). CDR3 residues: CSAQPTQGSNYGYTF. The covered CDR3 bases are TGCAGTGCCCAACCCACCCAGGGTTCTAACTATGGC.